This TCR beta chain was sequenced in a study of cytomegalovirus exposure and HLA in healthy donors. Study-wide points: A later analysis reportedly identified an Asian-associated ancestry cluster as carrying fewer N-insertions than the approximately 670-donor mean. The authors listed approximately 160 TCR beta chains as cytomegalovirus-associated.

The PCR contained 60 Vbeta and 13 Jbeta primers. Assay used: immunoSEQ multiplex PCR; TCRdb lists only in-frame clones, some missing. Here the sample spans roughly 180,000 clones, over 80% being singletons. On this clone: Its antigen is not identified.

Material for sequencing was PBMCs. The sequence came from a woman aged 50 to 60 in good health and CMV-seropositive.

The CDR3 spells CASSRVGQASRVNEKLFF. The CDR3 DNA sequence: TGTGCCAGCAGCAGAGTAGGACAGGCCTCGAGGGTTAATGAAAAACTGTTTTTT. The chain employs TRBV7-8 and TRBJ1-4; 7 nucleotides align to TRBD1. The V and J ends lost 5 bases and 4 bases, in that order; junction bases with no gene match: 16. This CDR3 has 18 amino acids. Germline V lookup: CDR1 SGHVS, CDR2 FQNEAQ.